Below, one T cell receptor (beta chain) is given with its context. No antigen is known for it. V lost 3 bases to trimming and J lost 5 bases; unmatched junction nucleotides: 6. Germline CDR1 and CDR2: LNHDA and SQIVND (reference sequence). This CDR3 is built from 15 residues. This sample is part of a study of cytomegalovirus exposure and HLA in healthy donors. Assay used: immunoSEQ multiplex PCR; TCRdb lists only in-frame clones, some missing. The sample has approximately 150,000 clones, about 87% seen once. Study-level results: The authors listed some 150 TCR beta chains as cytomegalovirus-associated. Many donors shared some public TCRs, even though most TCR sequences were rare. High sensitivity and specificity were reportedly achieved when the classifier diagnosed cytomegalovirus status. In vitro work confirmed that three CMV-associated chains recognize CMV antigens.

The gene calls are TRBV19 and TRBJ2-1, with 8 bases aligning to TRBD1. Sequencing used PBMCs. The clonotype was recovered from a man aged 18-30 years in good health and CMV-seropositive. The CDR3 reads CASSIPWTGHNEQFF. CDR3 sequence (DNA): TGTGCCAGTAGTATTCCGTGGACAGGGCACAATGAGCAGTTCTTC.